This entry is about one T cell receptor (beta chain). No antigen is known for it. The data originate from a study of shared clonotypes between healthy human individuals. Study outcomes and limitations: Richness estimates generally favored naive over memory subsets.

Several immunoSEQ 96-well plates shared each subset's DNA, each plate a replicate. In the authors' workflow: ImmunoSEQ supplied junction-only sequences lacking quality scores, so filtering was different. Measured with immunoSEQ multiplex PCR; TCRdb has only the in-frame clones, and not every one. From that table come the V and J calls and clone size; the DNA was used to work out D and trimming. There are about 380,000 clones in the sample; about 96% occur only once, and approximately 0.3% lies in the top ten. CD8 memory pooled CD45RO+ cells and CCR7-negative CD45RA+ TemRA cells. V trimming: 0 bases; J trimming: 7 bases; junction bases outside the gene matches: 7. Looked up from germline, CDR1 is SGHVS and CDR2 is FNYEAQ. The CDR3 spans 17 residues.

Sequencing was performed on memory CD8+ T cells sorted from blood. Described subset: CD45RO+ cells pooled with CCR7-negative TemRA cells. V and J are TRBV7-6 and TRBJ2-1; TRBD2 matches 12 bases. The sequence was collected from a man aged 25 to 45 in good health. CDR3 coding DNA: TGTGCCAGCAGCTTAGCGACGACTAGCGGGAGTTGGAATGAGCAGTTCTTC. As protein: CASSLATTSGSWNEQFF.